This T cell receptor beta chain was sequenced for a study of post-analysis software for immune sequencing data. In the study overall: Patients with relapsing-remitting, secondary progressive and progressive-relapsing multiple sclerosis courses were all represented. Study-wide results and limits: Patients showed TRBV5-6, TRBV5-1 and TRBV20-1 among four to six TRBV segments more frequent than in controls. Normalized Chao1 diversity was significantly reduced in patients versus controls.

The TCR beta cDNA libraries carried unique molecular identifiers. Each CDR3 protein gets one entry after TCRdb re-called the PCR reads with MiXCR. The table shows some 690,000 distinct CDR3 sequences, with 59% occurring only once. V shed 8 bases, J shed 2 bases, and the junction held 4 bases outside the gene matches. The germline gives CDR1 DFQATT, CDR2 SNEGSKA (reference sequence). This CDR3 has 12 residues. About this clonotype: Antigen: not known.

This chain connects TRBV20-1 to TRBJ2-7, with 9 bases aligning to TRBD1. The clonotype originates from a girl between 2 and 10 years old with multiple sclerosis. Material for sequencing was blood. In DNA, the CDR3 is TGCAGTCTCCGGGACAGGGCCTACGAGCAGTACTTC. As protein: CSLRDRAYEQYF.